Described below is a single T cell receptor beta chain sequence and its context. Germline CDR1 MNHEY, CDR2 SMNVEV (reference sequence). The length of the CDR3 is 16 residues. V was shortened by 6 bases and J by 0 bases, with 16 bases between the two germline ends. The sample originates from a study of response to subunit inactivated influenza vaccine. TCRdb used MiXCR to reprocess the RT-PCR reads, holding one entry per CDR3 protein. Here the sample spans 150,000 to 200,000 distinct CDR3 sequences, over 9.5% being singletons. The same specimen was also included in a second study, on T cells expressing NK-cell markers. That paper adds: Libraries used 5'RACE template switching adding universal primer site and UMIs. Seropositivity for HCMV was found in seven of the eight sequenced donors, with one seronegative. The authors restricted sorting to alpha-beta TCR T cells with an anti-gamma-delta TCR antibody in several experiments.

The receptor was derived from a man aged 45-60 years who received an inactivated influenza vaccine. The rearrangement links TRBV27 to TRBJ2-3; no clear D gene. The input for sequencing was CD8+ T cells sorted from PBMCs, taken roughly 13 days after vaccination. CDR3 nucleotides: TGTGCCAGCAGCCGGGCTGCACCGTCTAGCACAGATACGCAGTATTTT. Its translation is CASSRAAPSSTDTQYF.